The TCR beta chain described here comes from a study of T cell responses to AZD1222 COVID-19 vaccine. For this clone: Antigen unknown.

Study-wide results and limits: Donors were chiefly white British, with a greater number of females, and clonal diversity was perhaps underestimated. Mapped onto spike, vaccine-associated CD4 TCRs spanned it and were dominant at 160-218 and 743-854. Sampling captured repertoires only after the peak T cell response.

Sequencing was performed with immunoSEQ multiplex PCR; in TCRdb, only in-frame clones are kept and a portion is missing. The sample includes approximately 50,000 clones, roughly 90% of them seen just once. Pooled together were second doses at about 4 or about 12 weeks. Germline-derived CDR1 and CDR2 are MNHEY and SMNVEV (reference sequence). Between the trimmed V and J ends, which lost 8 bases and 4 bases, there was a span of 8 bases. The CDR3 is 11 amino acids. The receptor was isolated from an adult who received the AZD1222 COVID-19 vaccine. This sequence joins TRBV27 and TRBJ1-2; D is perhaps TRBD1 (6 bases). The sequencing used peripheral blood, collected 28 days after the second AZD1222 dose. Written as DNA, the CDR3 is TGTGCCAGCGGACAGTCCTATGGCTACACCTTC. Its protein is CASGQSYGYTF.